This TCR beta chain emerged from a study of a mutant IDH1 vaccine in newly diagnosed glioma. Across the whole study: Beginning 4-6 weeks after radiotherapy alone, or with temozolomide cycles, vaccination took place. Earlier care involved radiotherapy, temozolomide, or both, and the majority received both. Regarding the study as a whole: Pseudoprogression appeared independent of alterations in top peripheral clonotypes. Of all patients, around 93% showed vaccine-induced immune responses.

Method: immunoSEQ multiplex PCR; TCRdb's copy keeps in-frame clones and lacks some. The sample includes under 35,000 clones, roughly 76% of them seen just once. Concerning this clone: Its antigen is still unknown.

Specified time point: week 35, safety follow-up. Topical imiquimod accompanied each vaccine dose, which consisted of 300 ug of mutant IDH1 20-mer peptide. This receptor was obtained from a man aged 45-60 years with glioma. The specimen comprised PBMCs, sampled from a glioma patient whose treatment included an IDH1 peptide vaccine.

The CDR3 DNA reads as TGTGCCAGCTCACTAGACAGAGACTATGGCTACACCTTC. It is translated as CASSLDRDYGYTF. This chain uses TRBV18 with TRBJ1-2; possible D gene TRBD1, 5 bases. This CDR3 contains 13 residues. Between the trimmed V and J ends, which lost 4 bases and 3 bases, there was a span of 9 bases. Germline V gene data show CDR1 as KGHSH and CDR2 as LQKENI.